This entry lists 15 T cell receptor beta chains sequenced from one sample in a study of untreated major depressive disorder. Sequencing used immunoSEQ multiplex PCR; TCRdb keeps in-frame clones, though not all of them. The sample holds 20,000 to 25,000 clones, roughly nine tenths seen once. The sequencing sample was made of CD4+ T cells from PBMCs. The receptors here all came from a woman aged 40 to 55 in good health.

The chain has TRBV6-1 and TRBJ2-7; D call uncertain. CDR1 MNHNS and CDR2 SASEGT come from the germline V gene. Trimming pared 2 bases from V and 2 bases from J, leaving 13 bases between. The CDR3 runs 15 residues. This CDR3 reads CASSERSSFPYEQYF. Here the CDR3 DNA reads TGTGCCAGCAGTGAAAGATCAAGCTTTCCCTACGAGCAGTACTTC.

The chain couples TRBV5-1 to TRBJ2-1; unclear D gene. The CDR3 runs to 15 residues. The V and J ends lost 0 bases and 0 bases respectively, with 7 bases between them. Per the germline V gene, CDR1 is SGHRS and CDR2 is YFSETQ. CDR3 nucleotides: TGCGCCAGCAGCTTGGCGGCAAGCTCCTACAATGAGCAGTTCTTC. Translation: CASSLAASSYNEQFF.

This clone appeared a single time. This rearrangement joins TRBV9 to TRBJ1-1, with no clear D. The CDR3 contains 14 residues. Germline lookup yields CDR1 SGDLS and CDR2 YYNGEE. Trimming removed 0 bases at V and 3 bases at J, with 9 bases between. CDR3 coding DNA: TGTGCCAGCAGCGTAGGGGCGGGAGACACTGAAGCTTTCTTT. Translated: CASSVGAGDTEAFF.

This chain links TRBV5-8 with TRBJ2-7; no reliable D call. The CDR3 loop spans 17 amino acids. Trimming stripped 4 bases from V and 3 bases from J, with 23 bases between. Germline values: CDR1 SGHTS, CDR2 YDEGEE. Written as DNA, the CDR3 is TGTGCCAGCAGCGTGGCACTTTTCGTATGCCACTTCTACGAGCAGTACGTC. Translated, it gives CASSVALFVCHFYEQYV.

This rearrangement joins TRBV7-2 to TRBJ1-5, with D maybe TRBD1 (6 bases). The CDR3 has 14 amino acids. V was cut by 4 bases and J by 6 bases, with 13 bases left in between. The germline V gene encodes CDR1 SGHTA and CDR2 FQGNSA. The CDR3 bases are TGTGCCAGCAGCTCGGTCAGGGGAGGTCAGCCCCAGCATTTT. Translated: CASSSVRGGQPQHF.

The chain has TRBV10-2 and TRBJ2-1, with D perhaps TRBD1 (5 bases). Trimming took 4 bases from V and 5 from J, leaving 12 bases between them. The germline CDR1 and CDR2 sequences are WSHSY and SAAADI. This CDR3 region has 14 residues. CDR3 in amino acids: CASSGRQTDNEQFF. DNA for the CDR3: TGCGCCAGCAGTGGCCGCCAGACAGACAATGAGCAGTTCTTC.

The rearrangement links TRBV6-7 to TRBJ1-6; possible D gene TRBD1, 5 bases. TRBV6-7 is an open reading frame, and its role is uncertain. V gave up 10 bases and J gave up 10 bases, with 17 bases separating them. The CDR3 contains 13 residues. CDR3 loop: CATRTRGRSPLHF. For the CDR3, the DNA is TGTGCCACCCGGACGAGGGGACGATCACCCCTCCACTTT.

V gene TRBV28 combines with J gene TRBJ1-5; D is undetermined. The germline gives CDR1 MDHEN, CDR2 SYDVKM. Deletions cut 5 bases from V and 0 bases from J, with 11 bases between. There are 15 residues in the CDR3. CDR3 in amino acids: CASSPTVYSNQPQHF. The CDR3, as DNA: TGTGCCAGCAGTCCCACAGTCTATAGCAATCAGCCCCAGCATTTT.

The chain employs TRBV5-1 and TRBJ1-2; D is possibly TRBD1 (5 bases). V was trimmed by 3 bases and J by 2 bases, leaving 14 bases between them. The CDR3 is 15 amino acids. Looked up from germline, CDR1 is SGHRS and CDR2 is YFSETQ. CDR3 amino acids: CASSSLGGGNYGYTF. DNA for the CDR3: TGCGCCAGCAGCTCCCTTGGGGGGGGGAACTATGGCTACACCTTC.

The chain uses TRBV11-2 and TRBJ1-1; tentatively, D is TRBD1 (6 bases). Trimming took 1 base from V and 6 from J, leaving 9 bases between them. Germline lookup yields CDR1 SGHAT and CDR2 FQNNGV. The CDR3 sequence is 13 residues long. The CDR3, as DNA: TGTGCCAGCAGCTTAGCGCAGGGGCCTGAAGCTTTCTTT. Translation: CASSLAQGPEAFF.

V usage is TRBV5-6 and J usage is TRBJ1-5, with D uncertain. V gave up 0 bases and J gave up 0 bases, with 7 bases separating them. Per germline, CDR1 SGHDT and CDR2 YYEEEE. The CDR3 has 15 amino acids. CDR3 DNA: TGTGCCAGCAGCTTGGGTCGGTATAGCAATCAGCCCCAGCATTTT. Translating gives CASSLGRYSNQPQHF.

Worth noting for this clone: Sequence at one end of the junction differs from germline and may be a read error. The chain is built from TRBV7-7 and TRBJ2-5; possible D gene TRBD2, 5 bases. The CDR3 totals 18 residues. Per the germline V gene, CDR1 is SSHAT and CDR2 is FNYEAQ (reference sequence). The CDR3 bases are TGTGCTAGCAGCTTAGTCCCTAGAGGGTCGTTTGGGCAAGAGACCCAGTACTTC. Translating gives CASSLVPRGSFGQETQYF.

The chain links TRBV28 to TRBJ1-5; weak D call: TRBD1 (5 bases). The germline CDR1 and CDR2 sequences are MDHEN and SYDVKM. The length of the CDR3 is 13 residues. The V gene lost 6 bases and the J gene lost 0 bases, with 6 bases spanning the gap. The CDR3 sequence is CASRGHSNQPQHF. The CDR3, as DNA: TGTGCCAGCAGGGGGCATAGCAATCAGCCCCAGCATTTT.

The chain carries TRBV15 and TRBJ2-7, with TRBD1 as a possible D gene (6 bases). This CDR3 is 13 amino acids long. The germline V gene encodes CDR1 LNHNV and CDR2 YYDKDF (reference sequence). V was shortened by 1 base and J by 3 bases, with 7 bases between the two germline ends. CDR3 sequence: CATSRVDSYEQYF. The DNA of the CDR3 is TGTGCCACCAGCAGAGTGGACAGCTACGAGCAGTACTTC.

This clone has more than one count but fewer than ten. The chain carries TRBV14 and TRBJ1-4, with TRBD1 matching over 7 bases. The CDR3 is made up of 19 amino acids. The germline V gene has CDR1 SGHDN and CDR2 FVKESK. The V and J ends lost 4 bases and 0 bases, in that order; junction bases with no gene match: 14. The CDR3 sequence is CASSPTPDRKKPTNEKLFF. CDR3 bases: TGTGCCAGCAGCCCCACCCCGGACAGGAAGAAACCAACTAATGAAAAACTGTTTTTT. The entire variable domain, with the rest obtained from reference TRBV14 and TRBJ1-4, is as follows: EAGVTQFPSHSVIEKGQTVTLRCDPISGHDNLYWYRRVMGKEIKFLLHFVKESKQDESGMPNNRFLAERTGGTYSTLKVQPAELEDSGVYFCASSPTPDRKKPTNEKLFFGSGTQLSVL.